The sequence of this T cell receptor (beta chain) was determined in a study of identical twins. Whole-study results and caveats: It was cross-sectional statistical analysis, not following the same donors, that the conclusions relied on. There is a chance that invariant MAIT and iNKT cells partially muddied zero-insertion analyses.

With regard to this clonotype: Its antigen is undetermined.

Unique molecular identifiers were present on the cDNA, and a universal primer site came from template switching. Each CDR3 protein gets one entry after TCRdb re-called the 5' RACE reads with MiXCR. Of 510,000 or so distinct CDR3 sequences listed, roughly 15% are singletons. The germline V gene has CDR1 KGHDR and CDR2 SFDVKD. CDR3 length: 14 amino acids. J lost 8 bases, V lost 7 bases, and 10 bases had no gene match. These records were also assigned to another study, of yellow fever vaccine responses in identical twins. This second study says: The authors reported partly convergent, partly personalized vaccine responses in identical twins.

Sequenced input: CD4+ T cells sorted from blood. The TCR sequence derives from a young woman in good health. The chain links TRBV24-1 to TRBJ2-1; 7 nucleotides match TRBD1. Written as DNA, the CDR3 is TGTGCCACCAGAGCCACAGGGGAAGGGGATGAGCAGTTCTTC. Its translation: CATRATGEGDEQFF.